This entry concerns a single TCR beta chain. The data stem from a study of blood T cell repertoires in COVID-19. Study context: Both acute and convalescent COVID-19 samples were obtained from the United States, Italy and Spain. T cells, B-cell-depleted T cells, or PBMCs supplied cDNA or gDNA.

The CDR3 is made up of 13 amino acids. From germline, CDR1 is SGHNT and CDR2 YYREEE (reference sequence). Germline trimming cut 7 bases from V and 0 bases from J; bases unmatched to any gene: 4. The data were produced by immunoSEQ multiplex PCR, yet TCRdb's version contains in-frame clones alone and is incomplete. The sample shows around 340,000 clones, approximately 89% of them seen only once. Patients at the Seattle site were enrolled during active infection and followed longitudinally. Input material: peripheral blood. The source is an older woman with COVID-19, enrolled during active disease. V gene TRBV5-4 combines with J gene TRBJ2-7; 7 nucleotides match TRBD2. Here the CDR3 reads CASSRDYSYEQYF. The CDR3 region has the DNA TGTGCCAGCTCACGGGACTACTCCTACGAGCAGTACTTC.